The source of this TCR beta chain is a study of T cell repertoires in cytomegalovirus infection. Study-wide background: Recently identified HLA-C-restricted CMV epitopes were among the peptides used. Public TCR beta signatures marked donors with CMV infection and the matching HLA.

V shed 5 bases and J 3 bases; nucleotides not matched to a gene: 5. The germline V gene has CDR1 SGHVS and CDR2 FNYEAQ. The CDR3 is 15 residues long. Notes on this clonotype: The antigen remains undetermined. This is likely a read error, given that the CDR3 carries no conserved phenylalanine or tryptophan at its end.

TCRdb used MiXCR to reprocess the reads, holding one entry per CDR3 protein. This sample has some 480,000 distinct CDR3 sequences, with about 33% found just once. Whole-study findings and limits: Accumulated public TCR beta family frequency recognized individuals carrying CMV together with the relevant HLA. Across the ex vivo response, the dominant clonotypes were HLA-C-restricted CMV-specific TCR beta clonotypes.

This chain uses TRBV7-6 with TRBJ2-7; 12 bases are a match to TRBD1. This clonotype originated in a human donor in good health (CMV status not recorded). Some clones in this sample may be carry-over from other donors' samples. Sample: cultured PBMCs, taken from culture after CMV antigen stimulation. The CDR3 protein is CASSPGQGAYYEQYS. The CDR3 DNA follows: TGTGCCAGCAGCCCGGGACAGGGGGCTTACTACGAGCAGTACTCC.